The 30 T cell receptor beta chains given below trace back to one sample, sequenced in a study of T cell responses to AZD1222 COVID-19 vaccine. Sequenced by immunoSEQ multiplex PCR; TCRdb stores in-frame clones only, minus some. The sample has roughly 100,000 clones, about 90% seen once. This sample comprised peripheral blood, obtained on day 0 of AZD1222 vaccination. The source is an adult in good health.

The rearrangement uses TRBV29-1 and TRBJ1-1; D unresolved. CDR1 SQVTM and CDR2 ANQGSEA come from the germline V gene. V was pared by 2 bases and J by 0 bases, with 16 bases between. The CDR3 has 16 amino acids. CDR3 amino acids: CSVESLIRGMNTEAFF. CDR3 DNA sequence: TGCAGCGTTGAAAGCCTTATTCGGGGTATGAACACTGAAGCTTTCTTT.

V gene TRBV5-4 combines with J gene TRBJ2-5, with D unclear. This CDR3 has 15 residues. V lost 0 bases and J 2 bases, leaving 11 bases between the germline ends. CDR1 SGHNT and CDR2 YYREEE come from the germline V gene (reference sequence). The CDR3 loop is CASSLVFTTQETQYF. As DNA, the CDR3 is TGTGCCAGCAGCTTGGTATTTACAACACAAGAGACCCAGTACTTC.

This chain uses TRBV11-3 with TRBJ1-6; D remains unclear. Per the germline V gene, CDR1 is SGHNT and CDR2 is YENEEA. The CDR3 loop spans 14 amino acids. V gave up 0 bases and J gave up 10 bases, with 10 bases separating them. The CDR3 protein is CASSLEGSASPLHF. The CDR3 nucleotides are TGTGCCAGCAGCTTAGAGGGCAGCGCATCACCCCTCCACTTT.

This rearrangement joins TRBV9 to TRBJ1-6; D perhaps matches TRBD1 (6 bases). CDR1 and CDR2 (germline): SGDLS, YYNGEE. The CDR3 is made up of 15 amino acids. V gave up 6 bases and J gave up 6 bases, with 16 bases separating them. The CDR3 coding sequence is TGTGCCAGCACCCCCACGGGGGGCTTTAATTCACCCCTCCACTTT. Protein product: CASTPTGGFNSPLHF.

The chain links TRBV7-2 to TRBJ2-3, with 14 bases that match TRBD2. The CDR3 contains 16 residues. The ends lost 4 bases at V and 5 bases at J; junction bases unmatched: 5. Germline CDR1 is SGHTA and CDR2 is FQGNSA. The DNA of the CDR3 is TGTGCCAGCAGCTGGACTAGCGGGGGGCCCGGAGATACGCAGTATTTT. This sequence encodes CASSWTSGGPGDTQYF.

This chain connects TRBV13 to TRBJ1-2, with 7 bases identical to TRBD1. Trimming at V came to 3 bases and at J to 2 bases, leaving 0 bases not matched to a gene. This CDR3 has 13 residues. Germline CDR1 is PRHDT and CDR2 is FYEKMQ (reference sequence). CDR3 sequence (DNA): TGTGCCAGCAGCTTGGGACAGAACTATGGCTACACCTTC. It yields the protein CASSLGQNYGYTF.

This clone appeared once. This chain joins TRBV7-8 and TRBJ1-5, with 8 bases fitting TRBD1. J gave up 8 bases and V 3 bases, and 12 bases lay outside the gene matches. The CDR3 runs 16 residues. Germline lookup yields CDR1 SGHVS and CDR2 FQNEAQ. CDR3 in amino acids: CASSFSRTGSIKPQHF. As DNA, the CDR3 is TGTGCCAGCAGCTTTTCTCGGACAGGGAGTATCAAGCCCCAGCATTTT.

This chain joins TRBV30 and TRBJ2-5; perhaps D is TRBD1 or TRBD2 (5 bases each). Germline V lookup: CDR1 GTSNPN, CDR2 SVGIG (reference sequence). The CDR3 is 12 amino acids. V was trimmed by 2 bases and J by 2 bases, leaving 6 bases between them. DNA for the CDR3: TGTGCCTGGAGTTGGGGGCAAGAGACCCAGTACTTC. Its protein product is CAWSWGQETQYF.

This clone was counted only a few times. J is TRBJ2-7 and V is TRBV7-2; 7 bases map to TRBD1. V dropped 1 base and J dropped 2; count of bases not matched to a gene: 8. Germline CDR1 reads SGHTA; CDR2 reads FQGNSA. The CDR3 is 16 residues long. CDR3 region: CASSLVSGQGAYEQYF. Written as DNA, the CDR3 is TGTGCCAGCAGCTTAGTATCGGGGCAGGGGGCCTACGAGCAGTACTTC.

This chain connects TRBV30 to TRBJ2-7; D is perhaps TRBD1 (6 bases). V lost 0 bases to trimming and J lost 6 bases, with 12 bases between them. Germline CDR1 reads GTSNPN; CDR2 reads SVGIG (reference sequence). The CDR3 has 13 amino acids. CDR3 nucleotides: TGTGCCTGGAGTGTACTTAGAGGGGGCGAGCAGTACTTC. Its protein product is CAWSVLRGGEQYF.

This clone occurred once. The chain carries TRBV11-2 and TRBJ2-7; D unclear. The CDR3 sequence is 13 residues long. From germline, CDR1 is SGHAT and CDR2 FQNNGV. With 1 base removed from V and 2 bases from J, the gap between germline ends came to 6 bases. CDR3 loop: CASSLGPAYEQYF. The CDR3 region has the DNA TGTGCCAGCAGCTTAGGGCCTGCCTACGAGCAGTACTTC.

The chain has TRBV15 and TRBJ2-2; D unclear. V lost 1 base and J lost 1, with 1 base in between. The CDR3 length is 13 residues. The germline gives CDR1 LNHNV, CDR2 YYDKDF (reference sequence). CDR3 in amino acids: CATSRGNTGELFF. In nucleotides, the CDR3 is TGTGCCACCAGCAGAGGGAACACCGGGGAGCTGTTTTTT. Full variable domain (rest looked up from reference TRBV15 and TRBJ2-2): DAMVIQNPRYQVTQFGKPVTLSCSQTLNHNVMYWYQQKSSQAPKLLFHYYDKDFNNEADTPDNFQSRRPNTSFCFLDIRSPGLGDTAMYLCATSRGNTGELFFGEGSRLTVL.

This clone showed up just once. V gene TRBV14 combines with J gene TRBJ2-2; D is uncertain. Germline V lookup: CDR1 SGHDN, CDR2 FVKESK. CDR3 length: 16 amino acids. The V and J ends lost 0 bases and 5 bases respectively, with 13 bases between them. The CDR3 DNA reads as TGTGCCAGCAGCCAAGATTGGCACCCCCGGACCGGGGAGCTGTTTTTT. Encoded protein: CASSQDWHPRTGELFF.

The chain combines TRBV5-5 with TRBJ2-7; TRBD1 matches at 7 bases. CDR3 length: 15 residues. Germline-derived CDR1 and CDR2 are SGHKS and YYEKEE (reference sequence). With 3 bases clipped from V and 2 bases from J, the junction kept 8 bases outside the gene matches. CDR3: CASSYATGAAYEQYF. The CDR3 nucleotides are TGTGCCAGCAGCTACGCTACAGGGGCCGCCTACGAGCAGTACTTC.

This sequence joins TRBV7-9 and TRBJ1-5; D gene uncertain. Trimming cost V 3 bases and J 6 bases, with 12 bases left between them. The germline CDR1 and CDR2 sequences are SEHNR and FQNEAQ (reference sequence). This CDR3 has 14 residues. CDR3 in DNA: TGTGCCAGCAGCTTGGAGGGTGAGGGTCAGCCCCAGCATTTT. It is translated as CASSLEGEGQPQHF.

This chain connects TRBV5-6 to TRBJ2-7; weak D call: TRBD2 (6 bases). CDR3 length: 16 residues. The germline gives CDR1 SGHDT, CDR2 YYEEEE. V dropped 4 bases and J dropped 9 bases, with 26 bases sitting between them. The CDR3 protein is CASSPWGVDLNWWQYF. The CDR3 DNA reads as TGTGCCAGCAGCCCTTGGGGGGTGGACTTAAATTGGTGGCAGTACTTC.

The chain has TRBV6-1 and TRBJ1-6, with D maybe TRBD1 (5 bases). Germline CDR1 MNHNS, CDR2 SASEGT. V lost 3 bases to trimming and J lost 7 bases, with 10 bases between them. The CDR3 totals 14 residues. The CDR3 DNA reads as TGTGCCAGCAGTGACAGACAGCCCAATTCACCCCTCCACTTT. It is translated as CASSDRQPNSPLHF.

The gene calls are TRBV19 and TRBJ2-1, with 7 bases that match TRBD1. Unmatched junction bases numbered 7, after V lost 6 bases and J lost 2 bases. This CDR3 spans 15 amino acids. The germline V gene encodes CDR1 LNHDA and CDR2 SQIVND (reference sequence). CDR3 protein: CASSAGTAAYNEQFF. The CDR3 DNA is TGTGCCAGTAGCGCCGGGACAGCCGCCTACAATGAGCAGTTCTTC.

The chain employs TRBV27 and TRBJ1-5; D gene uncertain. This CDR3 spans 13 amino acids. CDR1 MNHEY and CDR2 SMNVEV come from the germline V gene (reference sequence). Trimming left V 2 bases short and J 4 bases short, with 6 bases between. The CDR3 DNA is TGTGCCAGCAGTTTAATGGGGAATCAGCCCCAGCATTTT. Translating it yields CASSLMGNQPQHF.

The chain joins TRBV11-2 to TRBJ2-7; D may match TRBD1 or TRBD2 (5 bases each). Trimming cost V 0 bases and J 3 bases, with 18 bases left between them. Per the germline V gene, CDR1 is SGHAT and CDR2 is FQNNGV. The CDR3 sequence is 17 residues long. CDR3 sequence reads: CASSLDRGPSSGYEQYF. The CDR3 DNA sequence: TGTGCCAGCAGCTTAGATCGGGGCCCCTCATCCGGCTACGAGCAGTACTTC.

The chain joins TRBV29-1 to TRBJ2-2, with TRBD2 matching 14 bases. The CDR3 consists of 15 residues. The J segment lost 9 bases and the V segment lost 6 bases, leaving 9 bases of the junction unmatched. Germline values: CDR1 SQVTM, CDR2 ANQGSEA. CDR3 region: CSVAGLAGGSWELFF. The CDR3 DNA is TGCAGCGTCGCAGGACTAGCGGGGGGCTCGTGGGAGCTGTTTTTT.

The chain uses TRBV20-1 and TRBJ1-2; D unresolved. Trimming stripped 5 bases from V and 4 bases from J, with 8 bases between. In germline, CDR1 is DFQATT, CDR2 SNEGSKA (reference sequence). The CDR3 is 11 amino acids. The DNA for the CDR3 is TGCAGTGCTCTGGGAGGCTATGGCTACACCTTC. Amino acids: CSALGGYGYTF.

The chain recombines TRBV7-3 with TRBJ2-1; D perhaps matches TRBD1 (6 bases). This CDR3 has 14 residues. The V gene's germline CDR1 is SGHTA and CDR2 FQGTGA. The V and J ends lost 7 bases and 3 bases respectively, with 13 bases between them. The CDR3 DNA follows: TGTGCCAGCAAACGACAGGCGAACTACAATGAGCAGTTCTTC. The encoded protein is CASKRQANYNEQFF.

This chain connects TRBV10-3 to TRBJ2-3; 8 nucleotides match TRBD2. From germline, CDR1 is ENHRY and CDR2 SYGVKD. The CDR3 covers 14 residues. The trim removed 10 bases at V and 2 bases at J, leaving 8 bases unmatched. This CDR3 is CATNSGDLTDTQYF. In DNA form, the CDR3 reads TGTGCCACAAATAGCGGGGACCTCACAGATACGCAGTATTTT.

V and J are TRBV5-1 and TRBJ1-3, with 9 positions matching TRBD1. V was pared by 6 bases and J by 7 bases, with 11 bases of the junction left unmatched. The CDR3 consists of 15 residues. Per germline, CDR1 SGHRS and CDR2 YFSETQ. The CDR3 loop reads CASTHRGPGWNTIYF. The CDR3 region has the DNA TGCGCCAGCACCCACAGGGGGCCGGGCTGGAACACCATATATTTT.

The chain has TRBV9 and TRBJ2-3, with no clear D. The CDR3 totals 15 residues. V was pared by 4 bases and J by 1 base, with 13 bases between. Germline lookup yields CDR1 SGDLS and CDR2 YYNGEE. CDR3 sequence reads: CASSFSGVGTDTQYF. The DNA for the CDR3 is TGTGCCAGCAGCTTTAGTGGGGTTGGCACAGATACGCAGTATTTT. Filled out from reference TRBV9 and TRBJ2-3, the complete variable domain reads DSGVTQTPKHLITATGQRVTLRCSPRSGDLSVYWYQQSLDQGLQFLIQYYNGEERAKGNILERFSAQQFPDLHSELNLSSLELGDSALYFCASSFSGVGTDTQYFGPGTRLTVL.

CDR3 amino acids: CASSGRNYEQYF. The CDR3 DNA reads as TGTGCCAGCAGTGGCCGAAACTACGAGCAGTACTTC. The chain has TRBV12-3 or TRBV12-4 and TRBJ2-7; D gene ambiguous. The CDR3 has 12 residues. Trimming left V 5 bases short and J 3 bases short, with 8 bases between.

V is TRBV24-1 and J is TRBJ2-7; no firm D call. V was shortened by 4 bases and J by 2 bases, with 20 bases between the two germline ends. The CDR3 has 17 amino acids. Germline CDR1 is KGHDR and CDR2 is SFDVKD. In DNA, the CDR3 is TGTGCCACCAGTGACCTAGGACGGAAATCAGTCCCCTACGAGCAGTACTTC. Protein sequence: CATSDLGRKSVPYEQYF.

This clone was counted between two and nine times. This chain connects TRBV7-8 to TRBJ1-3; weak D call: TRBD1 (5 bases). Germline CDR1 is SGHVS and CDR2 is FQNEAQ. The CDR3 is 18 residues long. V lost 1 base and J lost 0, with 16 bases in between. The chain's CDR3 is CASSLVLGAANSGNTIYF. As DNA, the CDR3 is TGTGCCAGCAGCTTAGTTCTCGGGGCCGCTAACTCTGGAAACACCATATATTTT.

This chain links TRBV30 with TRBJ1-5; D perhaps matches TRBD1 (6 bases). V lost 2 bases to trimming and J lost 5 bases, with 13 bases between them. The CDR3 runs to 14 residues. The germline gives CDR1 GTSNPN, CDR2 SVGIG (reference sequence). CDR3 coding DNA: TGTGCCTGGAGTCGGGGGACACGCGATCAGCCCCAGCATTTT. Its translation is CAWSRGTRDQPQHF.